This TCR beta chain came from a study of blood T cell repertoires in COVID-19 (dated by TCRdb to about 2020). A note on the overall study: Samples from collaborators originated in the United States, Italy and Spain and spanned both the acute and convalescent phases of COVID-19. The prospective study material was composed of cDNA or gDNA derived from T cells, B-cell-depleted T cells, or PBMCs. Deeply sampled blood TCRbeta repertoires from subjects exposed to, actively infected with, or recovered from COVID-19 were included in the dataset. The repertoires were released in a freely available public database intended as a resource for research on the immune response to SARS-CoV-2. The samples were drawn from the first 160 participants of the ongoing ImmuneRACE study and from roughly 1,300 subjects provided by 6 global collaborators. The sample metadata nearly always contained a de-identified subject ID, COVID-19 status, age in years and sex. Where available, HLA class I and class II types were obtained from metadata supplied by the sample provider rather than from assay-based typing. The study at large found these results: Clinical and demographic metadata were provided uncurated, with the amount varying by source and participant.

V is reduced by 1 base and J by 5 bases, leaving a spacing of 10 bases between them. Counted from cysteine to phenylalanine, this CDR3 has 13 amino acids. Only CDR3 DNA is held: 39 bases, read in frame from base 1. Reading the germline V gene gives CDR1 SGHRS and CDR2 YFSETQ. The collaborating institutions used their own protocols to collect whole blood in K2EDTA tubes. For TCRbeta analysis, collaborators shipped samples in one of three forms: frozen whole blood, isolated PBMCs, or DNA extracted from either of those sample types. Turning to this clone: It lacks a known antigen. Base qualities are not recorded, but no much larger clone differs from it by a single base.

TCRbeta CDR3 regions were amplified from genomic DNA using the immunoSEQ Assay, a bias-controlled multiplex PCR. In the source study's methods: The number of nucleated cells in each sample was estimated by amplification of reference gene primers within the assay. To quantify the absolute abundance of each unique TCRbeta CDR3 rearrangement, sequence reads were collapsed and filtered. For each sample, productive Simpson clonality was calculated by taking the square root of Simpson's diversity index across productive rearrangements. TCRdb holds this immuneACCESS table with in-frame rearrangements only. Some clones are missing; in checked studies, unresolved V genes explain under half, and the rest has no known cause. V and J calls and clone size are as listed in that table; D and trimming were resolved from the DNA. The sample profile shows around 120,000 clones; 78% of them were found once. Under 3% of the sample belongs to the ten largest clones.

The sequencing sample was made of peripheral blood. This receptor was obtained from a man aged 65 to 85 with acute or convalescent COVID-19. In this chain, TRBV5-1 is recombined with TRBJ2-7; perhaps TRBD2 is the D gene, with 5 bases matching. In nucleotides, the sequence is TGCGCCAGCAGCTTGTTGTCCGGGGACGAGCAGTACTTC. Its amino acids are CASSLLSGDEQYF.